The rows below give T cell receptor beta chains drawn from one sample of a study of blood T cell repertoires in COVID-19. TCRdb keeps only in-frame clones here, not all; method: immunoSEQ multiplex PCR. Of some 240,000 clones in the sample, about 79% were seen once. The specimen sequenced was peripheral blood. These receptors were collected from a middle-aged woman who had recovered from COVID-19. CDR3s include the opening cysteine and the closing phenylalanine or tryptophan. Each record gives: CDR3 length, V gene, J gene, D gene, CDR3 protein. D genes are given only for firm matches.

>17|TRBV4-2|TRBJ2-3|TRBD2
CASSQEGVAGGPDTQYF
>14|TRBV3-1/TRBV3-2|TRBJ2-7|TRBD2
CASSLSGGTYEQYF
>13|TRBV6-5|TRBJ1-3|NA
CASTDPAGNTIYF
>14|TRBV24-1|TRBJ2-1|NA
CATSEDTGKAEQFF
>18|TRBV11-3|TRBJ2-7|NA
CASSLDVAGDIISYEQYF
>13|TRBV10-3|TRBJ1-2|TRBD1
CAINGQVGDGYTF
>14|TRBV29-1|TRBJ1-1|TRBD1
CSVGGQGLWTEAFF
>13|TRBV19|TRBJ2-7|TRBD2
CARGLAGQYEQYF
>15|TRBV19|TRBJ2-3|TRBD1
CASKTGQGLYGTQYF
>14|TRBV5-5|TRBJ1-1|NA
CASRTDRMNTEAFF
>16|TRBV7-8|TRBJ1-4|TRBD1
CASSPTEDRGNEKLFF
>16|TRBV3-1/TRBV3-2|TRBJ2-4|TRBD1
CASSQDSAGGSHIQYF
>15|TRBV5-1|TRBJ1-1|NA
CASSLQPTEETEAFF
>13|TRBV28|TRBJ2-7|NA
CASSSLRGYEQYF
>13|TRBV20-1|TRBJ1-1|NA
CSASPQLNTEAFF
>15|TRBV19|TRBJ1-1|NA
CASRSNPGMNTEAFF
>11|TRBV20-1|TRBJ2-5|NA
CSARLQETQYF
>15|TRBV6-5|TRBJ1-2|TRBD1
CASSLGQGNLYGYTF
>14|TRBV3-1/TRBV3-2|TRBJ1-3|TRBD1
CASSQRDSGNTIYF
>12|TRBV29-1|TRBJ2-3|NA
CSVVSFGDTQYF
>15|TRBV7-8|TRBJ2-3|TRBD1
CASSKTGASTDTQYF
>11|TRBV6-1|TRBJ1-2|NA
CASTADYGYTF
>16|TRBV10-3|TRBJ1-5|TRBD1
CAISRGQGEGNQPQHF
>11|TRBV29-1|TRBJ2-7|NA
CSVEGAYEQYF
>15|TRBV23-1|TRBJ1-3|NA
CARLPETGEGNTIYF
>13|TRBV10-2|TRBJ1-1|NA
CASSKGLNTEAFF
>14|TRBV19|TRBJ2-1|TRBD1
CASGGDRGVDEQFF
>12|TRBV18|TRBJ1-6|NA
CASSPDNSPLHF
>16|TRBV6-5|TRBJ1-6|NA
CASSYVQGSYNSPLHF
>15|TRBV7-2|TRBJ2-7|NA
CASSLSREISYEQYF
>13|TRBV5-4|TRBJ2-3|TRBD2
CASRVAGSDTQYF
>18|TRBV3-1/TRBV3-2|TRBJ1-5|NA
CASSQSATYDRPNQPQHF
>13|TRBV2|TRBJ1-5|NA
CASTQDSRQPQHF
>13|TRBV19|TRBJ2-3|NA
CASSTKGTDTQYF
>18|TRBV7-2|TRBJ2-5|TRBD2
CASSSLAGGNLYQETQYF
>12|TRBV5-1|TRBJ2-1|TRBD1
CASRSGQGEQFF
>14|TRBV5-1|TRBJ2-7|NA
CASSLWAGRNEQYF
>17|TRBV28|TRBJ1-5|TRBD1
CASRPTGTSYSNQPQHF
>16|TRBV5-1|TRBJ2-2|NA
CASSLLEDSYSGELFF
>17|TRBV2|TRBJ1-5|TRBD1
CASSGTSDRGWGQPQHF
>15|TRBV9|TRBJ1-2|TRBD1
CASSVGTGVGYGYTF
>15|TRBV9|TRBJ2-2|NA
CASSARQSPTGELFF
>17|TRBV5-5|TRBJ1-5|NA
CASSLDIRPGSNQPQHF